This TCR beta chain was observed in a study of neoadjuvant anti-PD-1 for oral cavity cancer. With 3 bases clipped from V and 6 bases from J, the junction kept 6 bases outside the gene matches. The CDR3 sequence is 15 residues long. Germline V gene data show CDR1 as LNHDA and CDR2 as SQIVND (reference sequence). The repertoire was sequenced with immunoSEQ multiplex PCR; TCRdb's copy has only in-frame clones and lacks some. The data contain approximately 14,000 clones, 65% to 80% of them singletons. Specimen: PBMCs, collected before nivolumab (anti-PD-1) treatment. The sequence was collected from a person aged 40 to 85 with oral cavity squamous cell carcinoma. This sequence joins TRBV19 and TRBJ1-5; 9 bases line up with TRBD1. The DNA for the CDR3 is TGTGCCAGTAGTATCGTCGGGACAGGGACTCAGCCCCAGCATTTT. Translating gives CASSIVGTGTQPQHF.